The sample holds a few counts of the clone carrying this T cell receptor (beta chain). Its target is unknown. The data originate from a study of cytomegalovirus exposure and HLA in healthy donors. The wider study: The Caucasian-associated ancestry cluster contained 81% of the approximately 410 genotyped donors. Whole-study findings and limits: Looking again later, the authors saw that most CMV-associated TCR beta chains seemed HLA-restricted. For TCR beta chains, V- and J-gene trimming was later linked to a missense DCLRE1C variant.

Looked up from germline, CDR1 is SEHNR and CDR2 is FQNEAQ (reference sequence). The CDR3 has 14 amino acids. V gave up 7 bases and J gave up 4 bases; unmatched junction bases: 8. Donors consisted of healthy bone marrow donors. The PCR ran on 60 Vbeta and 13 Jbeta primers. The protocol was immunoSEQ multiplex PCR, while the TCRdb copy is restricted to in-frame clones and leaves out a portion. The data hold around 130,000 clones, with less than 10% observed a single time. The J gene is TRBJ1-2, the V gene TRBV7-9; TRBD1 matches 8 bases. The sequencing sample was made of PBMCs. This clonotype was obtained from a woman between 40 and 50 years old in good health and CMV-seropositive. CDR3 in amino acids: CASIRQGNVYGYTF. For the CDR3, the DNA is TGTGCCAGCATTAGACAGGGGAACGTCTATGGCTACACCTTC.